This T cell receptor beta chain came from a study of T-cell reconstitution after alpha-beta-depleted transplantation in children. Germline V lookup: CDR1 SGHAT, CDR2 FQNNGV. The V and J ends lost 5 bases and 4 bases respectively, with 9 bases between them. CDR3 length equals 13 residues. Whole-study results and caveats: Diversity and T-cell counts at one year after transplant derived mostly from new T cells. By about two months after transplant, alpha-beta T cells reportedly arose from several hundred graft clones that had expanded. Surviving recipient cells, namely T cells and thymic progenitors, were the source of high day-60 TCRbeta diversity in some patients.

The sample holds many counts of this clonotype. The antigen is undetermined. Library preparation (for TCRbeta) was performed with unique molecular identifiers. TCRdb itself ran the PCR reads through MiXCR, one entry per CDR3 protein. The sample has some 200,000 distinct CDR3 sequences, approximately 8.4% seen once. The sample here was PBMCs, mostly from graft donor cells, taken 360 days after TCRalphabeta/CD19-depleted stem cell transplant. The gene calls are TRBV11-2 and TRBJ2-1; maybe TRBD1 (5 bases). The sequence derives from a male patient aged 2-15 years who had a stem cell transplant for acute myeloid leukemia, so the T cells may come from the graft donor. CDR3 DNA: TGTGCCAGCAGCCAGCAGGGTTACAATGAGCAGTTCTTC. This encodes CASSQQGYNEQFF.